A selection of T cell receptor beta chains follows, all from one sample in a study of T cells after yellow fever vaccination. One entry per CDR3 protein, called by TCRdb with MiXCR from the 5' RACE reads. The sample holds 200,000 to 250,000 distinct CDR3 sequences, under 3.5% seen once. The sample consisted of CD4+ T cells sorted from PBMCs, taken 10 days after the yellow fever booster vaccination. The receptors were gathered from a man aged 18 to 29 who received the YFV17D yellow fever vaccine. The CDR3 runs from the conserved cysteine through the conserved F or W. The D gene is left open where the match is weak. Size tells how often a clone was seen (once, few, many) or the class of an expanded clone, and some rows leave it out.

D gene,clone size,V gene,J gene,CDR3 DNA,CDR3 protein
NA,many,TRBV7-2,TRBJ1-1,TGTGCCAGCAGCTTAGCGGGGCAGCTAACCACTGAAGCTTTCTTT,CASSLAGQLTTEAFF
TRBD1,many,TRBV5-1,TRBJ2-2,TGCGCCAGCGGCCCACAGGGGAGGAACACCGGGGAGCTGTTTTTT,CASGPQGRNTGELFF
NA,many,TRBV4-3,TRBJ2-2,TGCGCCAGCAGCCAAGGGAGGGGGCAGGACACCGGGGAGCTGTTTTTT,CASSQGRGQDTGELFF
TRBD1,many,TRBV20-1,TRBJ2-5,TGCAGTGCTAGAGCCCGGACAGGGCCTGCAGAGACCCAGTACTTC,CSARARTGPAETQYF
TRBD1,many,TRBV19,TRBJ1-1,TGTGCCAGTAGACAGGGGGCGTACACTGAAGCTTTCTTT,CASRQGAYTEAFF
NA,many,TRBV10-3,TRBJ1-5,TGTGCCATCAAAAAGGACGGACAACATAATCAGCCCCAGCATTTT,CAIKKDGQHNQPQHF
TRBD1,few,TRBV5-1,TRBJ2-5,TGCGCCAGCGGGACAGTCCAAGAGACCCAGTACTTC,CASGTVQETQYF
NA,few,TRBV4-2,TRBJ1-2,TGTGCCAGCAGCCAAGAGAGAGTTGGCTCATACTATGGCTACACCTTC,CASSQERVGSYYGYTF
NA,NA,TRBV20-1,TRBJ2-5,TGCAGTGCTAGATCACTCAGGGGTTTGGAGACCCAGTACTTC,CSARSLRGLETQYF
TRBD1,many,TRBV20-1,TRBJ1-1,TGCAGTGCCGCCGGGACAGGGGGTGGCAACACTGAAGCTTTCTTT,CSAAGTGGGNTEAFF
NA,many,TRBV20-1,TRBJ1-5,TGCAGTGCTAGAGATGACCCATCTCAGCCCCAGCATTTT,CSARDDPSQPQHF
TRBD1,many,TRBV4-2,TRBJ1-1,TGTGCCAGCAGCATCCCCGGGACAGGGGCCCAAGCTTTCTTT,CASSIPGTGAQAFF
NA,many,TRBV29-1,TRBJ2-5,TGCAGCGTTGAGAGGGGGTTCGGCGTTAGGGAGACCCAGTACTTC,CSVERGFGVRETQYF
TRBD2,many,TRBV3-1,TRBJ2-2,TGTGCCAGCAGCTTAAGTGCTTCAGCGGGGACCGGGGAGCTGTTTTTT,CASSLSASAGTGELFF
NA,few,TRBV20-1,TRBJ1-1,TGCAGTGCTAGAGATGCCAGAATGAACACTGAAGCTTTCTTT,CSARDARMNTEAFF
TRBD1,many,TRBV7-9,TRBJ2-6,TGTGCCAGCAGCATTAATTTCGGGACAGGGTTAGGCAACGTCCTGACTTTC,CASSINFGTGLGNVLTF
NA,many,TRBV7-2,TRBJ2-7,TGTGCCAGCAGCTTTACGGCGGGACCCTACGAGCAGTACTTC,CASSFTAGPYEQYF
NA,many,TRBV5-1,TRBJ2-3,TGCGCCAGCAGCTTGCAGGGTGGCACAGATACGCAGTATTTT,CASSLQGGTDTQYF